A single count supports the clone carrying this T cell receptor beta chain. The CDR3 contains 13 residues. Germline CDR1 reads SGHRS; CDR2 reads YFSETQ. Deletions cut 4 bases from V and 3 bases from J, with 8 bases between. The data derive from a study of control samples from healthy donors and cancer patients. Data came from immunoSEQ multiplex PCR; TCRdb stores just in-frame clones and leaves some out. The sample has about 160,000 clones, about 90% seen once. The TCR originated in a man between 25 and 39 years old in good health. Sample: blood. This sequence joins TRBV5-1 and TRBJ1-5, with D uncertain. The CDR3 DNA follows: TGCGCCAGCAGCCCTACAGTCAATCAGCCCCAGCATTTT. Its protein product is CASSPTVNQPQHF.